The T cell receptor (beta chain) under discussion was sequenced for a study of CD8+ T cells in alopecia areata. Whole-study context: Treated patients took oral tofacitinib at 5 to 10 mg twice daily. After 6 to 18 months of tofacitinib, follow-up continued 6 months off drug.

Sequencing relied on a cDNA template that was reverse transcribed from extracted RNA. Sequenced by immunoSEQ multiplex PCR; TCRdb stores in-frame clones only, minus some. The sample includes a few hundred thousand clones, around three fifths of them seen just once. The germline CDR1 and CDR2 sequences are SQVTM and ANQGSEA. This CDR3 has 12 amino acids. Trimming took off 6 bases at V and 0 bases at J, with 8 bases between the two ends. Stated treatment: oral pan-JAK inhibitor, 5-10 mg twice daily. This clone has more than one count but fewer than ten. This TCR was sampled from a human donor with alopecia areata. Sequenced material: CD4+ T cells sorted from blood, taken around week 54, from a patient treated with tofacitinib. The chain joins TRBV29-1 to TRBJ1-1, with D possibly being TRBD1 (6 bases). CDR3 residues: CSVGQMNTEAFF. The DNA of the CDR3 is TGCAGCGTCGGACAGATGAACACTGAAGCTTTCTTT.